These 29 T cell receptor beta chains originate from one sample sequenced in a study of shared clonotypes between healthy human individuals. Assay used: immunoSEQ multiplex PCR; TCRdb lists only in-frame clones, some missing. Of over a million clones detected, around 97% appear once; the ten largest clones hold roughly 1.2%. What was sequenced was naive CD4+ T cells sorted from blood. The subset here: CD45RA+ positively selected. The receptors were sampled from a young man in good health.

V usage is TRBV18 and J usage is TRBJ1-1, with D unresolved. The CDR3 extends over 13 amino acids. V was clipped by 11 bases and J by 0 bases, with 13 bases between them. The germline CDR1 and CDR2 sequences are KGHSH and LQKENI. In DNA, the CDR3 is TGTGCCGGTGCCTCTTACATGAACACTGAAGCTTTCTTT. Residues: CAGASYMNTEAFF. Combining the CDR3 with reference TRBV18 and TRBJ1-1 gives the whole variable domain NAGVMQNPRHLVRRRGQEARLRCSPMKGHSHVYWYRQLPEEGLKFMVYLQKENIIDESGMPKERFSAEFPKEGPSILRIQQVVRGDSAAYFCAGASYMNTEAFFGQGTRLTVV.

This clone has just one count. The chain uses TRBV14 and TRBJ2-1, with no clear D. The V end lost 2 bases, the J end lost 2 bases, and 7 bases lay between the germline ends. The CDR3 spans 14 residues. CDR1 and CDR2 from the germline V gene are SGHDN and FVKESK. The CDR3 loop is CASSQTDPYNEQFF. The CDR3 nucleotides read TGTGCCAGCAGCCAAACAGACCCCTACAATGAGCAGTTCTTC. The full variable domain, its missing parts supplied by reference TRBV14 and TRBJ2-1, is EAGVTQFPSHSVIEKGQTVTLRCDPISGHDNLYWYRRVMGKEIKFLLHFVKESKQDESGMPNNRFLAERTGGTYSTLKVQPAELEDSGVYFCASSQTDPYNEQFFGPGTRLTVL.

The rearrangement links TRBV28 to TRBJ2-2; D is perhaps TRBD1 or TRBD2 (5 bases each). V was pared by 6 bases and J by 0 bases, with 14 bases between. The germline V gene encodes CDR1 MDHEN and CDR2 SYDVKM. CDR3 length equals 16 residues. CDR3 amino acids: CASRAGTLPNTGELFF. The CDR3 region has the DNA TGTGCCAGCAGGGCAGGGACCCTTCCGAACACCGGGGAGCTGTTTTTT.

This clone appeared a single time. V gene TRBV5-4 combines with J gene TRBJ2-1, with 9 bases that match TRBD2. Trimming took 3 bases from V and 5 from J; bases not matched to a gene: 9. The germline V gene has CDR1 SGHNT and CDR2 YYREEE (reference sequence). The CDR3 runs 16 residues. CDR3 in DNA: TGTGCCAGCAGCTCTCATAGCGGGAGAACAGACAATGAGCAGTTCTTC. Its protein is CASSSHSGRTDNEQFF.

The chain recombines TRBV14 with TRBJ2-3; tentative D call: TRBD1 (6 bases). The germline V gene has CDR1 SGHDN and CDR2 FVKESK. The CDR3 contains 15 residues. Between the trimmed V and J ends, which lost 2 bases and 2 bases, there was a span of 11 bases. CDR3 DNA sequence: TGTGCCAGCAGCCAAAGACAGGCATTCACAGATACGCAGTATTTT. Protein: CASSQRQAFTDTQYF.

The rearrangement uses TRBV28 and TRBJ1-5; no reliable D call. Trimming stripped 2 bases from V and 5 bases from J, with 4 bases between. CDR1 is MDHEN and CDR2 is SYDVKM in the germline V gene. The CDR3 runs to 12 residues. The CDR3 DNA follows: TGTGCCAGCAGTTTACGGGATCAGCCCCAGCATTTT. Its protein is CASSLRDQPQHF.

The CDR3 sequence is CASSLGLSSYNEQFF. In DNA form, the CDR3 reads TGTGCCAGCAGCTTGGGGCTGAGCTCCTACAATGAGCAGTTCTTC. The V call is TRBV5-6, the J call TRBJ2-1; D is uncertain. Trimming removed 0 bases from V and 0 bases from J, with 7 bases in between. The CDR3 loop spans 15 amino acids. Germline CDR1 SGHDT, CDR2 YYEEEE.

V and J are TRBV5-1 and TRBJ2-7; D is ambiguous. CDR3 length equals 11 residues. The V end lost 7 bases, the J end lost 4 bases, and 9 bases lay between the germline ends. Looked up from germline, CDR1 is SGHRS and CDR2 is YFSETQ. CDR3 nucleotides: TGCGCCAGCCATAATACTTACGAGCAGTACTTC. Protein sequence: CASHNTYEQYF.

The rearrangement uses TRBV27 and TRBJ2-1, with D possibly being TRBD2 (5 bases). V gave up 2 bases and J gave up 0 bases, with 11 bases separating them. The CDR3 runs to 16 residues. Germline-derived CDR1 and CDR2 are MNHEY and SMNVEV (reference sequence). CDR3 amino acids: CASSLRAASSYNEQFF. The CDR3 region has the DNA TGTGCCAGCAGTTTAAGAGCGGCTAGCTCCTACAATGAGCAGTTCTTC.

The CDR3 DNA reads as TGTGCCAGCTTCAGACTAGCGGGAGGGAGCAATGAGCAGTTCTTC. Protein product: CASFRLAGGSNEQFF. This chain joins TRBV2 and TRBJ2-1; TRBD2 matches at 14 bases. This CDR3 comprises 15 residues. The V segment lost 8 bases and the J segment 6 bases; nucleotides outside the gene matches: 6. The germline gives CDR1 SNHLY, CDR2 FYNNEI.

As for this clone: Other nucleotide sequences in the sample specify the same CDR3. The chain joins TRBV29-1 to TRBJ2-1; D is unclear. The germline V gene encodes CDR1 SQVTM and CDR2 ANQGSEA. V lost 6 bases and J 0 bases, leaving 6 bases between the germline ends. CDR3 length equals 12 residues. CDR3 region: CSVRDSYNEQFF. The CDR3 bases are TGCAGCGTAAGGGACTCCTACAATGAGCAGTTCTTC.

Only one count was recorded for this clone. This CDR3 is also generated by other DNA sequences in the sample. This chain joins TRBV9 and TRBJ1-3; weak D call: TRBD1 (5 bases). V lost 2 bases and J lost 4, with 13 bases in between. CDR3 length equals 15 residues. The germline gives CDR1 SGDLS, CDR2 YYNGEE. The CDR3 loop reads CASSVGGVSGNTIYF. The DNA of the CDR3 is TGTGCCAGCAGCGTCGGGGGGGTTTCGGGAAACACCATATATTTT.

The chain uses TRBV11-2 and TRBJ2-2; D not resolved. The V gene's germline CDR1 is SGHAT and CDR2 FQNNGV. The V end lost 4 bases, the J end lost 2 bases, and 8 bases lay between the germline ends. The CDR3 has 14 amino acids. The CDR3 sequence is CASSWKQNTGELFF. The DNA of the CDR3 is TGTGCCAGCAGCTGGAAGCAAAACACCGGGGAGCTGTTTTTT.

This clone has only one observation. The chain has TRBV2 and TRBJ2-7; unclear D gene. CDR1 SNHLY and CDR2 FYNNEI come from the germline V gene. The ends were cut back, 11 bases at V and 6 bases at J, with 14 bases in the middle. The CDR3 has 11 residues. CDR3 amino acids: CASLVGGEQYF. The CDR3 DNA follows: TGTGCCTCTCTCGTAGGCGGCGAGCAGTACTTC.

The genes are TRBV25-1 and TRBJ1-2; the D gene is possibly TRBD1 (5 bases). The germline V gene encodes CDR1 MGHDK and CDR2 SYGVNS. The CDR3 runs to 12 residues. V lost 4 bases and J 7 bases, leaving 10 bases between the germline ends. In nucleotides, the CDR3 is TGTGCCAGCAGTGCGGGGGTCGGTGGCTACACCTTC. The encoded protein is CASSAGVGGYTF.

This clone was picked up a small number of times. Other DNA variants within this sample encode the same CDR3. V gene TRBV14 combines with J gene TRBJ1-2, with D possibly being TRBD1 (5 bases). CDR3 length equals 13 residues. V was pared by 3 bases and J by 1 base, with 6 bases between. Germline lookup yields CDR1 SGHDN and CDR2 FVKESK. CDR3 amino acids: CASSQGVNYGYTF. The CDR3 bases are TGTGCCAGCAGCCAGGGGGTTAACTATGGCTACACCTTC.

The chain recombines TRBV2 with TRBJ2-6; no firm D call. The V gene lost 2 bases and the J gene lost 0 bases, with 8 bases spanning the gap. The CDR3 loop spans 16 amino acids. CDR1 SNHLY and CDR2 FYNNEI come from the germline V gene. CDR3 nucleotides: TGTGCCAGCAGTGAAAATGGAGCCTCTGGGGCCAACGTCCTGACTTTC. Translation gives CASSENGASGANVLTF.

The genes are TRBV5-6 and TRBJ1-5; D is uncertain. Germline CDR1 SGHDT, CDR2 YYEEEE. CDR3 size: 14 residues. Deletions cut 0 bases from V and 3 bases from J, with 7 bases between. The CDR3 here is CASSLGQFNQPQHF. CDR3 sequence (DNA): TGTGCCAGCAGCTTGGGGCAGTTCAATCAGCCCCAGCATTTT.

This clone was observed a single time. The chain uses TRBV5-8 and TRBJ2-6, with TRBD1 matching 9 bases. The CDR3 is made up of 19 amino acids. The V segment lost 4 bases and the J segment 0 bases; nucleotides outside the gene matches: 11. Germline V lookup: CDR1 SGHTS, CDR2 YDEGEE. The CDR3 nucleotides are TGTGCCAGCAGCAACACAGGGGGCACCTCGGACTCTGGGGCCAACGTCCTGACTTTC. Translation gives CASSNTGGTSDSGANVLTF.

This clone showed up just a few times. The chain is built from TRBV28 and TRBJ2-1; D not certain. CDR1 and CDR2 (germline): MDHEN, SYDVKM. V was trimmed by 8 bases and J by 8 bases, leaving 10 bases between them. The CDR3 spans 11 residues. The CDR3 bases are TGTGCCAGCGGCGATTTATATGAGCAGTTCTTC. Its translation: CASGDLYEQFF.

The chain's CDR3 is CASSVASGRITDTQYF. The CDR3 DNA reads TGTGCCAGCAGCGTAGCGAGCGGGAGGATAACAGATACGCAGTATTTT. This sequence joins TRBV9 and TRBJ2-3, with 9 bases identical to TRBD2. Germline lookup yields CDR1 SGDLS and CDR2 YYNGEE. This CDR3 region has 16 residues. J lost 3 bases, V lost 0 bases, and 5 bases had no gene match.

J is TRBJ2-7 and V is TRBV9; 7 bases are shared with TRBD1. The CDR3 length is 16 residues. The germline V gene has CDR1 SGDLS and CDR2 YYNGEE. The trim removed 3 bases at V and 2 bases at J, leaving 11 bases unmatched. CDR3 sequence reads: CASSGWMGQHPYEQYF. In DNA, the CDR3 is TGTGCCAGCAGCGGATGGATGGGACAGCATCCCTACGAGCAGTACTTC.

This chain joins TRBV11-1 and TRBJ2-7, with unresolved D. This CDR3 is 14 amino acids long. Looked up from germline, CDR1 is SGHAT and CDR2 is FQDESV (reference sequence). The V gene lost 5 bases and the J gene lost 3 bases, with 14 bases spanning the gap. The DNA of the CDR3 is TGTGCCAGCAGCCCCATACTCGTGAACTACGAGCAGTACTTC. Its translation: CASSPILVNYEQYF.

The chain links TRBV7-2 to TRBJ2-1; D may match TRBD1 or TRBD2 (5 bases each). Between the trimmed V and J ends, which lost 1 base and 4 bases, there was a span of 14 bases. Germline V gives CDR1 SGHTA, CDR2 FQGNSA. This CDR3 spans 16 amino acids. The CDR3 loop reads CASSLGQRTPYNEQFF. The CDR3 region has the DNA TGTGCCAGCAGCTTAGGGCAGCGGACACCGTACAATGAGCAGTTCTTC.

This clone has a single count. The rearrangement joins TRBV29-1 to TRBJ2-1; D gene unclear. Trimming left V 3 bases short and J 3 bases short, with 12 bases between. This CDR3 has 14 residues. Germline-derived CDR1 and CDR2 are SQVTM and ANQGSEA. The DNA of the CDR3 is TGCAGCGTTGACCCCGGCGGCCACTACAATGAGCAGTTCTTC. Translating it yields CSVDPGGHYNEQFF.

This clone was seen just once. V is TRBV9 and J is TRBJ2-1; D might be TRBD2 (5 bases). The CDR3 spans 15 residues. Between the trimmed V and J ends, which lost 0 bases and 9 bases, there was a span of 16 bases. Germline CDR1 is SGDLS and CDR2 is YYNGEE. As DNA, the CDR3 is TGTGCCAGCAGCGTAGCTTCTAGGACCGGGGTTGAGCAGTTCTTC. Translating it yields CASSVASRTGVEQFF.

The chain is built from TRBV9 and TRBJ1-3; TRBD1 is a possible D gene (6 bases). Germline CDR1 reads SGDLS; CDR2 reads YYNGEE. The V end lost 0 bases, the J end lost 7 bases, and 14 bases lay between the germline ends. The CDR3 spans 15 residues. CDR3 bases: TGTGCCAGCAGCGTAGGAGGGGGACGGGGGAACACCATATATTTT. Translated, it gives CASSVGGGRGNTIYF. Using reference TRBV9 and TRBJ1-3 for the parts outside the CDR3, the full variable domain is DSGVTQTPKHLITATGQRVTLRCSPRSGDLSVYWYQQSLDQGLQFLIQYYNGEERAKGNILERFSAQQFPDLHSELNLSSLELGDSALYFCASSVGGGRGNTIYFGEGSWLTVV.

The chain carries TRBV28 and TRBJ2-3, with TRBD2 matching 12 bases. Germline lookup yields CDR1 MDHEN and CDR2 SYDVKM. This CDR3 region has 16 residues. V trimming: 4 bases; J trimming: 6 bases; junction bases outside the gene matches: 8. The CDR3 DNA is TGTGCCAGCAGTTCAATACTAGCGGGAGGTGGGGATACGCAGTATTTT. Protein: CASSSILAGGGDTQYF.

V usage is TRBV28 and J usage is TRBJ2-5; D unclear. V was trimmed by 6 bases and J by 2 bases, leaving 16 bases between them. The germline V gene encodes CDR1 MDHEN and CDR2 SYDVKM. CDR3 length: 15 amino acids. Here the CDR3 DNA reads TGTGCCAGCAGCCCAGACCACAAAACACAAGAGACCCAGTACTTC. This encodes CASSPDHKTQETQYF. The whole variable domain, filled in from reference TRBV28 and TRBJ2-5, reads DVKVTQSSRYLVKRTGEKVFLECVQDMDHENMFWYRQDPGLGLRLIYFSYDVKMKEKGDIPEGYSVSREKKERFSLILESASTNQTSMYLCASSPDHKTQETQYFGPGTRLLVL.